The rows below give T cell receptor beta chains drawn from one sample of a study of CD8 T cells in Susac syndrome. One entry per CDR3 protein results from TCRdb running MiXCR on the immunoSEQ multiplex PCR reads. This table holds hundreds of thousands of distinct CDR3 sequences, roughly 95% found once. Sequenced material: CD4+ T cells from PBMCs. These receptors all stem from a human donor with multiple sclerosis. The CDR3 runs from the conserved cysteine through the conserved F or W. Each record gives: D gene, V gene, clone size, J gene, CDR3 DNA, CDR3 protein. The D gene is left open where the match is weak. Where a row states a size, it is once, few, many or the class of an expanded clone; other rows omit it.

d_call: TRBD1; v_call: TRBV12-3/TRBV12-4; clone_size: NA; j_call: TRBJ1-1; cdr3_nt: TGTGCCAGCAGTTTAAGGGACAGTCAACGTCTCGGGGCTTTCTTT; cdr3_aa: CASSLRDSQRLGAFF
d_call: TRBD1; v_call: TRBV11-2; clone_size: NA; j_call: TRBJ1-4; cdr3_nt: TGTGCCAGCAGCCCTACAGGGGGAAGTGGTGAAAAACTGTTTTTT; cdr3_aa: CASSPTGGSGEKLFF
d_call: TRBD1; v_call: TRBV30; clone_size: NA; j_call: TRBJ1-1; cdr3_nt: TGTGCCTGGGGCCGGATGGGACAGACGAACACTGAAGCTTTCTTT; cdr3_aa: CAWGRMGQTNTEAFF
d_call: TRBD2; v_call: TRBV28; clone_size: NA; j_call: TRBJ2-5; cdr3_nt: TGTGCCAGCAGTTTGCCCCTAGCGGGAGGAGGGGAGACCCAGTACTTC; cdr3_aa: CASSLPLAGGGETQYF
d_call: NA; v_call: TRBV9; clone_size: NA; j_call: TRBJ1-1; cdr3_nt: TGTGCCACCGCACGGGAGGCAGGAGAGAACACTGAAGCTTTCTTT; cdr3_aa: CATAREAGENTEAFF
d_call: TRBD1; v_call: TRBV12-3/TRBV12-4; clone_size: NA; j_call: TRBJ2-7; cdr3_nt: TGTGCCAGCAGTGTCCGACAGGGATCCTACGAGCAGTACTTC; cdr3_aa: CASSVRQGSYEQYF
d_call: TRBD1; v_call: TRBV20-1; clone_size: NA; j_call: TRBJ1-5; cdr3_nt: TGCAGTGCTAGACAGGGGGCGGGGATCAGCCCCCAGCATTTT; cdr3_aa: CSARQGAGISPQHF
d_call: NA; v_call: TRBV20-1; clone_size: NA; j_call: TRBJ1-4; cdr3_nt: TGCAGTGGACAGAACGTTAATGAAAAACTGTTTTTT; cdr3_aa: CSGQNVNEKLFF
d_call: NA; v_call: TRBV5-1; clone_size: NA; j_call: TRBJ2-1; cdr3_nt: TGCGCCAGCAGGGGGGGATACAATGAGCAGTTCTTC; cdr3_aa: CASRGGYNEQFF
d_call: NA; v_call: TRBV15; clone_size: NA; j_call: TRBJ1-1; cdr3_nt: TGTGCCACCAGCAGAGATAAAGGTTTGAACACTGAAGCTTTCTTT; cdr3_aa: CATSRDKGLNTEAFF
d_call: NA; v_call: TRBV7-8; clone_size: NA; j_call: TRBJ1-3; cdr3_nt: TGTGCCAGCAGCTTAGTAACGTCTGGACTGCCAAGCTCTGGAAACACCATATATTTT; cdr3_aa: CASSLVTSGLPSSGNTIYF
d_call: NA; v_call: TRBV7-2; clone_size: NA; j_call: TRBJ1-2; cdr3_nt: TGTGCCAGCAGTCCAGGGACGTGGCCCTATGGCTACACCTTC; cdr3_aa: CASSPGTWPYGYTF
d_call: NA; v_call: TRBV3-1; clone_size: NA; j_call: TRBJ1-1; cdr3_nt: TGTGCCAGCAGCCAAGGCAGGGACACTGAAGCTTTCTTT; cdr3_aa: CASSQGRDTEAFF
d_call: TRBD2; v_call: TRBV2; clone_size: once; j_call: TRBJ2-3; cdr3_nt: TGTGCCAGCCGGGAGGTCACAGATACGCAGTATTTT; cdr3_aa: CASREVTDTQYF
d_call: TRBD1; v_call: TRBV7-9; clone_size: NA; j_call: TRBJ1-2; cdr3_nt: TGTGCCAGCAGCCGACCCCGGACAGGGGACGGCTACACCTTC; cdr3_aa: CASSRPRTGDGYTF
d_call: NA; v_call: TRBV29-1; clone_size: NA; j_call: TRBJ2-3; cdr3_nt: TGCAGCGTTGACCACCTTTCCACAGATACGCAGTATTTT; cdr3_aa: CSVDHLSTDTQYF
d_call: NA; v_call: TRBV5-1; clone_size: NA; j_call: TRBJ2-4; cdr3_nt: TGCGCCAGCAGTTTCCCCGAGCGAAACATTCAGTACTTC; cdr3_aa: CASSFPERNIQYF
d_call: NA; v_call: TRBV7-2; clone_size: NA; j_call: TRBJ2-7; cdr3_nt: TGTGCCAGCAGTCTCGCCAGGGCCTACGAGCAGTACTTC; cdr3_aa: CASSLARAYEQYF